Listed below are T cell receptor beta chains from one sample, sequenced in a study of lung T cells in sarcoidosis with Löfgren's syndrome. In TCRdb, the reads were re-called with MiXCR into one record per CDR3 protein. This table has over a thousand distinct CDR3 sequences, under 35% appearing once. The sequencing sample was made of CD4+ T cells from PBMCs. These receptors originate from a human donor with sarcoidosis (Löfgren's syndrome or another form), or a control subject (not recorded which). The CDR3 runs from the conserved cysteine through the conserved F or W. Fields, in order: V gene, J gene, clone size, D gene, CDR3 length, CDR3 DNA, CDR3 protein. A D gene is named only where the DNA matches it firmly. Clone size is shown for a subset of rows, as once, few, many or a class of expanded clone.

V gene: TRBV27; J gene: TRBJ2-3; clone size: large; D gene: .; CDR3 length: 15; CDR3 DNA: TGTGCCAGCAGCCCCCAGTCGGCTAGCGCTAATACGCAGTATTTT; CDR3 protein: CASSPQSASANTQYF
V gene: TRBV4-1; J gene: TRBJ2-3; clone size: medium-sized; D gene: .; CDR3 length: 14; CDR3 DNA: TGCGCCAGCAGCCAACCGATGGGCCCAGATACGCAGTATTTT; CDR3 protein: CASSQPMGPDTQYF
V gene: TRBV20-1; J gene: TRBJ2-1; clone size: medium-sized; D gene: .; CDR3 length: 13; CDR3 DNA: TGCAGTGCTAGAGAGCAGGGTAGTAATGAGCAGTTCTTC; CDR3 protein: CSAREQGSNEQFF
V gene: TRBV11-1; J gene: TRBJ2-7; clone size: medium-sized; D gene: .; CDR3 length: 12; CDR3 DNA: TGTGCCAGCAGCTTAAATCCGTACGAGCAGTACTTC; CDR3 protein: CASSLNPYEQYF
V gene: TRBV7-9; J gene: TRBJ2-3; clone size: .; D gene: TRBD2; CDR3 length: 17; CDR3 DNA: TGTGCCAGCAGCTTAGTGACTAGCGGGACACCGGGGGATATGCAGTATTTT; CDR3 protein: CASSLVTSGTPGDMQYF
V gene: TRBV9; J gene: TRBJ2-1; clone size: many; D gene: TRBD2; CDR3 length: 15; CDR3 DNA: TGTGCCAGCAGCGTAGCCGGGACTAGCGGTGTTGAGCAGTTCTTC; CDR3 protein: CASSVAGTSGVEQFF
V gene: TRBV4-2; J gene: TRBJ2-3; clone size: .; D gene: TRBD2; CDR3 length: 18; CDR3 DNA: TGTGCCAGCAGGCCTACCCAGCACGCAGCGGGAAGCCCAGATACGCAGTATTTT; CDR3 protein: CASRPTQHAAGSPDTQYF
V gene: TRBV28; J gene: TRBJ2-1; clone size: medium-sized; D gene: .; CDR3 length: 14; CDR3 DNA: TGTGCCAGCAGTCCATTCCGGGACATTCAAAAGCAGTTCTTC; CDR3 protein: CASSPFRDIQKQFF
V gene: TRBV5-1; J gene: TRBJ2-1; clone size: medium-sized; D gene: TRBD1; CDR3 length: 14; CDR3 DNA: TGCGCCAGCAGCTTGAGACAGGGAGACAATGAGCAGTTCTTC; CDR3 protein: CASSLRQGDNEQFF
V gene: TRBV11-1; J gene: TRBJ2-5; clone size: medium-sized; D gene: .; CDR3 length: 11; CDR3 DNA: TGTGCCAGCAGCCGGGCGGAGACCCAGTACTTC; CDR3 protein: CASSRAETQYF
V gene: TRBV18; J gene: TRBJ2-1; clone size: medium-sized; D gene: .; CDR3 length: 11; CDR3 DNA: TGTGCCAGCTCAAGGTTGGATGAGCAGTTCTTC; CDR3 protein: CASSRLDEQFF
V gene: TRBV11-2; J gene: TRBJ2-3; clone size: many; D gene: TRBD1; CDR3 length: 15; CDR3 DNA: TGTGCCAGCAGCTACCGACAGGGGAGCACAGATACGCAGTATTTT; CDR3 protein: CASSYRQGSTDTQYF
V gene: TRBV10-3; J gene: TRBJ1-1; clone size: large; D gene: TRBD1; CDR3 length: 13; CDR3 DNA: TGTGCCATCAGTGAACAGGGGAGCACTGAAGCTTTCTTT; CDR3 protein: CAISEQGSTEAFF
V gene: TRBV12-3/TRBV12-4; J gene: TRBJ1-5; clone size: .; D gene: TRBD1; CDR3 length: 16; CDR3 DNA: TGTGCCAGCAGACGGTGGGGGGGAACAGGGACAGATACGCAGCATTTT; CDR3 protein: CASRRWGGTGTDTQHF
V gene: TRBV20-1; J gene: TRBJ2-5; clone size: .; D gene: TRBD1; CDR3 length: 16; CDR3 DNA: TGCGGTGCTAGAGCCCTCCCGACAGGGGGGCTGGAGACCCAGTACTTC; CDR3 protein: CGARALPTGGLETQYF
V gene: TRBV11-2; J gene: TRBJ2-3; clone size: .; D gene: .; CDR3 length: 14; CDR3 DNA: TGTGCCAGCAGCCCCCAGGTGATAGGACATACGCGGTATTTT; CDR3 protein: CASSPQVIGHTRYF
V gene: TRBV28; J gene: TRBJ1-1; clone size: medium-sized; D gene: .; CDR3 length: 14; CDR3 DNA: TGTGCCAGCAGTCCCGGGGGGGGAAACACTGAAGCTTTCTTT; CDR3 protein: CASSPGGGNTEAFF
V gene: TRBV12-3/TRBV12-4; J gene: TRBJ2-4; clone size: medium-sized; D gene: TRBD1; CDR3 length: 17; CDR3 DNA: TGTGCCAGCAGCCGATCGGGGACAGTTCTAGCCAAAAACATTCAGTACTTC; CDR3 protein: CASSRSGTVLAKNIQYF
V gene: TRBV20-1; J gene: TRBJ1-1; clone size: .; D gene: .; CDR3 length: 13; CDR3 DNA: TGCGGGGCGGGCAAAAGGGGGTTCGCTGAAGCTTTCTTT; CDR3 protein: CGAGKRGFAEAFF
V gene: TRBV7-2; J gene: TRBJ2-5; clone size: .; D gene: TRBD2; CDR3 length: 15; CDR3 DNA: TGCGCCAGCACCCCAACTAGCGGGGGAGTCGTGGCCCAGTACTTC; CDR3 protein: CASTPTSGGVVAQYF
V gene: TRBV11-2; J gene: TRBJ2-5; clone size: many; D gene: TRBD1; CDR3 length: 16; CDR3 DNA: TGTGCCAGCAGCTTATATCTGGGACAGGGACAAGAGACCCAGTACTTC; CDR3 protein: CASSLYLGQGQETQYF
V gene: TRBV7-2; J gene: TRBJ2-1; clone size: large; D gene: TRBD2; CDR3 length: 16; CDR3 DNA: TGTGCCAGCAGCAAACTAAGCGGGATCTACTACAATGAGCAGTTCTTC; CDR3 protein: CASSKLSGIYYNEQFF
V gene: TRBV11-2; J gene: TRBJ2-5; clone size: large; D gene: TRBD1; CDR3 length: 14; CDR3 DNA: TGTGCCAGCAGCTTAACAGGGGCGGACGAGACCCAGTACTTC; CDR3 protein: CASSLTGADETQYF
V gene: TRBV5-5; J gene: TRBJ2-2; clone size: large; D gene: .; CDR3 length: 17; CDR3 DNA: TGTGCCAGCAGCTCCCAACTACGGGGGACACACACCGGGGAGCTGTTTTTT; CDR3 protein: CASSSQLRGTHTGELFF
V gene: TRBV20-1; J gene: TRBJ1-5; clone size: medium-sized; D gene: TRBD1; CDR3 length: 12; CDR3 DNA: TGCAGTGCCCAGGACAGGGTACAGCCCCAGCATTTT; CDR3 protein: CSAQDRVQPQHF
V gene: TRBV4-1; J gene: TRBJ1-2; clone size: large; D gene: .; CDR3 length: 14; CDR3 DNA: TGCGCCAGCAGCCAACTCACGGGGGCGCAGGGCTACACCTTC; CDR3 protein: CASSQLTGAQGYTF
V gene: TRBV4-2; J gene: TRBJ2-3; clone size: many; D gene: .; CDR3 length: 13; CDR3 DNA: TGTGCCAGCAGCTTGACCGACTCGACCCCGCAGTATTTT; CDR3 protein: CASSLTDSTPQYF
V gene: TRBV9; J gene: TRBJ2-5; clone size: large; D gene: .; CDR3 length: 15; CDR3 DNA: TGTGCCAGCAGCCCACGCGATAATAGCGGAGAGACCCAGTACTTC; CDR3 protein: CASSPRDNSGETQYF
V gene: TRBV5-1; J gene: TRBJ2-1; clone size: medium-sized; D gene: .; CDR3 length: 14; CDR3 DNA: TGCGCCAGCACAAGGGACTCCTCCTACAATGAGCAGTTCTTC; CDR3 protein: CASTRDSSYNEQFF
V gene: TRBV20-1; J gene: TRBJ2-7; clone size: .; D gene: .; CDR3 length: 14; CDR3 DNA: TGCAGTGCAAGGACACCGAGCTCCTACAATGAGCAGTACTTC; CDR3 protein: CSARTPSSYNEQYF
V gene: TRBV27; J gene: TRBJ2-1; clone size: .; D gene: .; CDR3 length: 12; CDR3 DNA: TGTGCCAGCAGCTCAAGGCACAATGAGCGGTTCTTC; CDR3 protein: CASSSRHNERFF
V gene: TRBV5-1; J gene: TRBJ1-1; clone size: large; D gene: TRBD1; CDR3 length: 15; CDR3 DNA: TGCGCCAGCAGCATTTCGACAGGGGGAAGCACTGAAGCTTTCTTT; CDR3 protein: CASSISTGGSTEAFF
V gene: TRBV12-3/TRBV12-4; J gene: TRBJ1-3; clone size: .; D gene: .; CDR3 length: 13; CDR3 DNA: TGTGCCAGCGAAGACGACGCTGGAAGCACCATATATTTT; CDR3 protein: CASEDDAGSTIYF
V gene: TRBV12-3/TRBV12-4; J gene: TRBJ2-2; clone size: .; D gene: .; CDR3 length: 14; CDR3 DNA: TGTGCCAGCAGCCCTCTTGTGAGGTCTGGGGAGCTGTTTTTT; CDR3 protein: CASSPLVRSGELFF
V gene: TRBV3-1; J gene: TRBJ1-2; clone size: once; D gene: .; CDR3 length: 13; CDR3 DNA: TGTGCCAGCAGCCAAGAATGGTGGCTGGGCTACACCTTC; CDR3 protein: CASSQEWWLGYTF
V gene: TRBV27; J gene: TRBJ1-1; clone size: medium-sized; D gene: .; CDR3 length: 13; CDR3 DNA: TGTGCGACCTTCCCGGGGCTTGGGACTGAAGCTTTCTTT; CDR3 protein: CATFPGLGTEAFF
V gene: TRBV20-1; J gene: TRBJ1-1; clone size: .; D gene: .; CDR3 length: 14; CDR3 DNA: TGCAGTGCTAGATTGGGACGGCCGAACACTGAAGCTTTCTTT; CDR3 protein: CSARLGRPNTEAFF
V gene: TRBV5-1; J gene: TRBJ1-3; clone size: medium-sized; D gene: .; CDR3 length: 15; CDR3 DNA: TGCGCCAGCAGCTTGACAGTTGGCTCTGGAAACACCATATATTTT; CDR3 protein: CASSLTVGSGNTIYF
V gene: TRBV10-1; J gene: TRBJ2-3; clone size: medium-sized; D gene: .; CDR3 length: 12; CDR3 DNA: TGCGCCAGCAGCGACAACACAGATACGCAGTATTTT; CDR3 protein: CASSDNTDTQYF
V gene: TRBV28; J gene: TRBJ1-1; clone size: large; D gene: .; CDR3 length: 15; CDR3 DNA: TGTGCCAGCAGATCCATAACCCCCTCGAACACTGAAGCTTTCTTT; CDR3 protein: CASRSITPSNTEAFF
V gene: TRBV2; J gene: TRBJ2-5; clone size: medium-sized; D gene: .; CDR3 length: 12; CDR3 DNA: TGTGCCAGCAGGTACTACAAGGAGACCCAGTACTTC; CDR3 protein: CASRYYKETQYF
V gene: TRBV6-2/TRBV6-3; J gene: TRBJ1-2; clone size: once; D gene: .; CDR3 length: 15; CDR3 DNA: TGTGCCAGCGGTTACTATGGACATGGGGTCGGGGGCTACACCTTC; CDR3 protein: CASGYYGHGVGGYTF
V gene: TRBV4-2; J gene: TRBJ2-2; clone size: medium-sized; D gene: .; CDR3 length: 17; CDR3 DNA: TGTGCCAGCAGCCAAGAATGGGGTCAGGGTGGCACCGGGGAGCTGTTTTTT; CDR3 protein: CASSQEWGQGGTGELFF
V gene: TRBV10-3; J gene: TRBJ2-6; clone size: medium-sized; D gene: .; CDR3 length: 18; CDR3 DNA: TGTGCCATCAGTGACCGCGGTCGACCGGCATCTGGGGCCAACGTCCTGACTTTC; CDR3 protein: CAISDRGRPASGANVLTF
V gene: TRBV6-1; J gene: TRBJ1-5; clone size: .; D gene: TRBD1; CDR3 length: 13; CDR3 DNA: TGTGCCAACAGGGAACAGGGGTATCAGCCCCCGCACTTT; CDR3 protein: CANREQGYQPPHF
V gene: TRBV4-3; J gene: TRBJ2-1; clone size: large; D gene: .; CDR3 length: 15; CDR3 DNA: TGCGCCAGCAGCCAAGCGGCGACAGGTCGCAATGAGCAGTTCTTC; CDR3 protein: CASSQAATGRNEQFF
V gene: TRBV19; J gene: TRBJ2-5; clone size: large; D gene: .; CDR3 length: 13; CDR3 DNA: TGTGCCAGTAGTATGCAGGGAGTGGGGACCCAGTACTTC; CDR3 protein: CASSMQGVGTQYF
V gene: TRBV2; J gene: TRBJ2-3; clone size: medium-sized; D gene: .; CDR3 length: 19; CDR3 DNA: TGTGCCAGCAGTGAAGGGCCTCTCCGCCCAGGCTTGATAGGAGATACGCAGTATTTT; CDR3 protein: CASSEGPLRPGLIGDTQYF
V gene: TRBV6-1; J gene: TRBJ2-1; clone size: .; D gene: .; CDR3 length: 16; CDR3 DNA: TGTGCCGGCAGTGAAGAGGCGGGTGACCTCTACAATGAGCAGTTCTTC; CDR3 protein: CAGSEEAGDLYNEQFF
V gene: TRBV7-9; J gene: TRBJ1-1; clone size: medium-sized; D gene: .; CDR3 length: 13; CDR3 DNA: TGTGCCAGCAGCTTATCGCAGAACACTGAAGCTTTCTTT; CDR3 protein: CASSLSQNTEAFF
V gene: TRBV4-2; J gene: TRBJ2-3; clone size: medium-sized; D gene: TRBD2; CDR3 length: 18; CDR3 DNA: TGTGCCAGCAGGCCTACCCAGTACGCAGCGGGAAGCACAGATACGCAGTATTTT; CDR3 protein: CASRPTQYAAGSTDTQYF
V gene: TRBV25-1; J gene: TRBJ2-5; clone size: large; D gene: .; CDR3 length: 14; CDR3 DNA: TGTGCCAGCAGTGACTCCCTAGCTGGGGAGACCCAGTACTTC; CDR3 protein: CASSDSLAGETQYF
V gene: TRBV7-9; J gene: TRBJ1-4; clone size: large; D gene: .; CDR3 length: 14; CDR3 DNA: TGTGCCAGCAGCTTAGAGGGGGTTAATGAAAAACTGTTTTTT; CDR3 protein: CASSLEGVNEKLFF
V gene: TRBV11-2; J gene: TRBJ2-5; clone size: .; D gene: .; CDR3 length: 14; CDR3 DNA: TGTGCCAGCAGATCACGGAAATTACAAGAGAAACAGTACTTC; CDR3 protein: CASRSRKLQEKQYF
V gene: TRBV2; J gene: TRBJ2-5; clone size: .; D gene: .; CDR3 length: 12; CDR3 DNA: TGCGCCAGCAGGTACTACAAGGGGACCCAGTACTTC; CDR3 protein: CASRYYKGTQYF
V gene: TRBV6-5; J gene: TRBJ2-2; clone size: .; D gene: TRBD2; CDR3 length: 15; CDR3 DNA: TGTGCCAGCAGTTACGGTCGAAGCGGGACCGGGGAGTTGTTTTTT; CDR3 protein: CASSYGRSGTGELFF
V gene: TRBV7-2; J gene: TRBJ1-3; clone size: medium-sized; D gene: .; CDR3 length: 17; CDR3 DNA: TGTGCCAGCAGCTACTATCACAGGGTGGACTCTGGAAACACCATATATTTT; CDR3 protein: CASSYYHRVDSGNTIYF
V gene: TRBV5-4; J gene: TRBJ2-3; clone size: medium-sized; D gene: .; CDR3 length: 15; CDR3 DNA: TGTGCCAGCAGCTTGGGAGCGGACGTCACAGATACGCAGTATTTT; CDR3 protein: CASSLGADVTDTQYF